This record looks at one T cell receptor beta chain sequence and its context. Naive CD8 cells, CD45RO-negative and positively selected for CCR7, excluded terminally differentiated effector memory CD45RA+ cells. Donors comprised only Caucasian adults living in Nashville, Tennessee. TCRdb's copy holds only in-frame clones and misses some; the assay was immunoSEQ multiplex PCR. The table records about 2.1 million clones, 90% to 95% of them present only once. The data stem from a study of shared clonotypes between healthy human individuals. This CDR3 has 12 amino acids. V lost 5 bases and J lost 5, with 10 bases in between. Germline V CDR1 and CDR2: GTSNPN, SVGIG (reference sequence).

The V call is TRBV30, the J call TRBJ2-1, with TRBD1 as a possible D gene (6 bases). The receptor was isolated from a man aged 18 to 29 in good health. Some clones in this sample may be carry-over from other donors' samples. Material for sequencing was naive CD8+ T cells from PBMCs. The CDR3 loop is CAWGDTDNEQFF. CDR3 DNA sequence: TGTGCCTGGGGGGACACCGACAATGAGCAGTTCTTC.